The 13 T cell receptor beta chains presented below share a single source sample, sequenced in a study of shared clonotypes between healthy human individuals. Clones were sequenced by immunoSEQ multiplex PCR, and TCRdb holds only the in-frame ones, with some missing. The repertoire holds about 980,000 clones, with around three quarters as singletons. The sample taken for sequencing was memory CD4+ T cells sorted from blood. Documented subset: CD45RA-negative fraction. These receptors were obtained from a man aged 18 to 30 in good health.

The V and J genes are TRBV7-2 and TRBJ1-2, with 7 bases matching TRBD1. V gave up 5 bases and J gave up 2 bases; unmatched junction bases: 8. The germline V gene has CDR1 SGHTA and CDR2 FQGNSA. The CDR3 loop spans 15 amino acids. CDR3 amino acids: CASSRPGTDNYGYTF. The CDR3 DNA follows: TGTGCCAGCAGCCGCCCAGGGACAGACAACTATGGCTACACCTTC.

In DNA form, the CDR3 reads TGTGCCTGGAGGAGGAACTATGGCTACACCTTC. This codes for CAWRRNYGYTF. This rearrangement joins TRBV30 to TRBJ1-2; no firm D call. The CDR3 runs 11 residues. Trimming cost V 3 bases and J 2 bases, with 4 bases left between them. CDR1 GTSNPN and CDR2 SVGIG come from the germline V gene (reference sequence).

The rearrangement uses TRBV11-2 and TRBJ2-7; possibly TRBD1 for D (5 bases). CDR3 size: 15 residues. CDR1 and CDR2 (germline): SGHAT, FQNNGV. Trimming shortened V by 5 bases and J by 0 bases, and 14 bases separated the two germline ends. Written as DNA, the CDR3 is TGTGCCAGCAGCCAGACCCCCACAGGCTCCTACGAGCAGTACTTC. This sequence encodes CASSQTPTGSYEQYF.

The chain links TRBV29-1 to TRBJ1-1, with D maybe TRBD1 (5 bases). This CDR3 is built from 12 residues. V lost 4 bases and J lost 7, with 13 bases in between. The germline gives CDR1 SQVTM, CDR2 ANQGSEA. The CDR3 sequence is CSVGWGGLEAFF. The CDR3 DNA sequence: TGCAGCGTTGGGTGGGGCGGCCTTGAAGCTTTCTTT.

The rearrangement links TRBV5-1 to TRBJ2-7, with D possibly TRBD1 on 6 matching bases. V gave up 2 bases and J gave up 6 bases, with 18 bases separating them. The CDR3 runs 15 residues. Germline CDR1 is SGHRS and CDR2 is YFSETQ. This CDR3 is CASSFESRGSSEQYF. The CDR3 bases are TGCGCCAGCAGCTTTGAGTCCAGGGGCAGCTCCGAGCAGTACTTC.

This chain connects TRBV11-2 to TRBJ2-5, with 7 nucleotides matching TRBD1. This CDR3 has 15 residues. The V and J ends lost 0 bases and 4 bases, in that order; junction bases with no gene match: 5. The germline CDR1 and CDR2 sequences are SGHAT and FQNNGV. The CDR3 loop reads CASSLDRGKGETQYF. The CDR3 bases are TGTGCCAGCAGCTTAGACAGGGGGAAAGGAGAGACCCAGTACTTC.

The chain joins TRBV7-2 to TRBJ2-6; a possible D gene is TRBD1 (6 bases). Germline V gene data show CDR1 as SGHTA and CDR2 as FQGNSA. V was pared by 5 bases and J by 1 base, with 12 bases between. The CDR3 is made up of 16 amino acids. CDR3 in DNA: TGTGCCAGCAGCCCACAGGGCCGGTCTGGGGCCAACGTCCTGACTTTC. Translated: CASSPQGRSGANVLTF. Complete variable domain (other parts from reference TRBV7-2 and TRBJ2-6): GAGVSQSPSNKVTEKGKDVELRCDPISGHTALYWYRQSLGQGLEFLIYFQGNSAPDKSGLPSDRFSAERTGGSVSTLTIQRTQQEDSAVYLCASSPQGRSGANVLTFGAGSRLTVL.

The CDR3 region has the DNA TGTGCCAGCAACGGCCAGGGTGGCAATCAGCCCCAGCATTTT. Protein sequence: CASNGQGGNQPQHF. J is TRBJ1-5 and V is TRBV2; maybe TRBD1 (5 bases). The CDR3 has 14 amino acids. The ends were cut back, 7 bases at V and 2 bases at J, with 12 bases in the middle. CDR1 is SNHLY, CDR2 FYNNEI, per germline.

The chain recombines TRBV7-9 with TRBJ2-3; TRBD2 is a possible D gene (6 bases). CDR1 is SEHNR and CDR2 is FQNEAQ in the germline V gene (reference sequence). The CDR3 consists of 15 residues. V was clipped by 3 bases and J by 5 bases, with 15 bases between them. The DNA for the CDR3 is TGTGCCAGCAGCTTCGCCGGGACTCCCCAAGATACGCAGTATTTT. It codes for CASSFAGTPQDTQYF.

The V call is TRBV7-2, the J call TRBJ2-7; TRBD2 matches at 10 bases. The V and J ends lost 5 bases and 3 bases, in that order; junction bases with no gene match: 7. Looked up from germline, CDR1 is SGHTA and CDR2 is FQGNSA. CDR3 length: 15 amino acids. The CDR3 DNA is TGTGCCAGCAGCGGCCAGCGGGGGGGGCTCTACGAGCAGTACTTC. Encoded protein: CASSGQRGGLYEQYF.

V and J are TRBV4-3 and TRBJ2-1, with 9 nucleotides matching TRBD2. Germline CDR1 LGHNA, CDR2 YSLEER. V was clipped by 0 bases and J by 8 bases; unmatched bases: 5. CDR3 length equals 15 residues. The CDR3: CASSQDGVAGDEQFF. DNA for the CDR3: TGCGCCAGCAGCCAAGATGGGGTAGCGGGAGATGAGCAGTTCTTC.

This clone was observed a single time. The CDR3 DNA is TGTGCCAGCAGTACCCGGGGGACAGGGAGCGTGACCCAGTACTTC. Translation gives CASSTRGTGSVTQYF. The V gene is TRBV14, the J gene TRBJ2-5, with 9 bases that match TRBD1. The CDR3 consists of 15 residues. Losses at the gene ends were 6 bases for V and 7 bases for J; bases not matched to a gene: 12. The germline V gene has CDR1 SGHDN and CDR2 FVKESK.

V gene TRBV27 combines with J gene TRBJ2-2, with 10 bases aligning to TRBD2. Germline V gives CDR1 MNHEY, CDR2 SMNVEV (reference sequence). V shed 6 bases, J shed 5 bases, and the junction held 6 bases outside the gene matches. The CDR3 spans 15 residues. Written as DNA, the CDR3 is TGTGCCAGCAGCCCCGGGACTAGCGTGACCGGGGAGCTGTTTTTT. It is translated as CASSPGTSVTGELFF.